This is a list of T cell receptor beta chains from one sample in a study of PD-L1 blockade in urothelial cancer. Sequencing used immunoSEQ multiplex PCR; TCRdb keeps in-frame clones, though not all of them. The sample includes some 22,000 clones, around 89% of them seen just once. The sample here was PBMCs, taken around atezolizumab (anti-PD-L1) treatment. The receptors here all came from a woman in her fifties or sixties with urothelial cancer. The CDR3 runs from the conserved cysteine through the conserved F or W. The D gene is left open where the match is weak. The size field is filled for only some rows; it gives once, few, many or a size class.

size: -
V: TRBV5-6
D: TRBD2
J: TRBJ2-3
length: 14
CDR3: CASSFRGGDDTQYF
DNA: TGTGCCAGCAGCTTCCGGGGGGGTGATGATACGCAGTATTTT

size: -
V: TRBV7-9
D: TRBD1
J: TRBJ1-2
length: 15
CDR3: CASSQMDRGNYGYTF
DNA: TGTGCCAGCAGCCAGATGGACAGGGGAAACTATGGCTACACCTTC

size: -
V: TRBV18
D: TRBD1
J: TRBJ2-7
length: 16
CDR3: CASSGNGDSNSYEQYF
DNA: TGTGCCAGCTCAGGGAACGGGGACAGCAACTCCTACGAGCAGTACTTC

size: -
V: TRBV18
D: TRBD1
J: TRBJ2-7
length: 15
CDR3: CASSQGQGRAYEQYF
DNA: TGTGCCAGCTCACAAGGACAGGGGAGGGCCTACGAGCAGTACTTC

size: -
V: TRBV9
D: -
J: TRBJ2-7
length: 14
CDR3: CASSPLTSSYEQYF
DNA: TGTGCCAGCAGCCCCCTGACAAGCTCCTACGAGCAGTACTTC

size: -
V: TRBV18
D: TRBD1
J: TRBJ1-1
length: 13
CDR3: CASSGTDYTEAFF
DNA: TGTGCCAGCTCAGGGACAGACTACACTGAAGCTTTCTTT

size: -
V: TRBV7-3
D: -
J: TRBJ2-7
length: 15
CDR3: CASSLTVYQAGEQYF
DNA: TGTGCCAGCAGTCTTACCGTATACCAAGCGGGTGAGCAGTACTTC

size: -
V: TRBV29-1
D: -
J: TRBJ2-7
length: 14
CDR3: CSGSRSGGTGEQYF
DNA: TGCAGCGGATCCCGTAGCGGAGGCACCGGCGAGCAGTACTTC

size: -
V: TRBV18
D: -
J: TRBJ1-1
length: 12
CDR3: CASSAGGTEAFF
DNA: TGTGCCAGTTCGGCGGGGGGAACTGAAGCTTTCTTT

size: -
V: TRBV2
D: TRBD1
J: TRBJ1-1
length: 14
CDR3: CASSADRGRTEAFF
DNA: TGTGCCAGCAGCGCAGACAGGGGGCGAACTGAAGCTTTCTTT

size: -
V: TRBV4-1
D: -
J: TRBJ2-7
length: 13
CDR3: CASSQVGQDEQYF
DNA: TGCGCCAGCAGCCAAGTGGGCCAGGACGAGCAGTACTTC

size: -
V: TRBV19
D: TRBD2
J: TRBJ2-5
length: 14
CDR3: CASSMREGWETQYF
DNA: TGTGCCAGTAGTATGCGGGAGGGATGGGAGACCCAGTACTTC

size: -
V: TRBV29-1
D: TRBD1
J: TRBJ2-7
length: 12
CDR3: CSVVRDSYEQYF
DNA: TGCAGCGTTGTCCGGGACAGCTACGAGCAGTACTTC

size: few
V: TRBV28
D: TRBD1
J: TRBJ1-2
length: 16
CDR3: CASSPSDRDVNYGYTF
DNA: TGTGCCAGCAGTCCCTCGGACAGGGATGTTAACTATGGCTACACCTTC

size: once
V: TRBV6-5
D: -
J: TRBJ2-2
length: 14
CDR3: CASTGQLNTGELFF
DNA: TGTGCCAGCACCGGACAGCTGAACACCGGGGAGCTGTTTTTT

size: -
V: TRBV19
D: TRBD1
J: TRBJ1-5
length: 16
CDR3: CASSPTGTGYNQPQHF
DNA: TGTGCCAGTAGTCCGACCGGGACAGGTTACAATCAGCCCCAGCATTTT